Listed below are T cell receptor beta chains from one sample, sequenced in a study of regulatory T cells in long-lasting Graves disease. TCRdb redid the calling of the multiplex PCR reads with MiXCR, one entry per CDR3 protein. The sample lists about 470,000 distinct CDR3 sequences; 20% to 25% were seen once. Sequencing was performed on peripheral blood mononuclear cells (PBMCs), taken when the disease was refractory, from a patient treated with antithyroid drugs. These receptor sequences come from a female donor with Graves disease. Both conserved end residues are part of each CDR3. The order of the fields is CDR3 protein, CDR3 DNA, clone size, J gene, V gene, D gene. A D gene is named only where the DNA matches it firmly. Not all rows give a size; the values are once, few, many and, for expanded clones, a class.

CSALPGQGAGLPIYEQYF,TGCAGTGCCCTACCGGGACAGGGGGCCGGACTTCCTATCTACGAGCAGTACTTC,few,TRBJ2-7,TRBV20-1,TRBD1
CASSPVGRATEAFF,TGTGCCAGCAGCCCCGTGGGACGAGCCACTGAAGCTTTCTTT,few,TRBJ1-1,TRBV5-6,.
CASQTGNQGETQYF,TGTGCCTCCCAAACCGGGAATCAGGGAGAGACCCAGTACTTC,few,TRBJ2-5,TRBV10-3,.
CASSLEYAPNVEKLFF,TGTGCCAGCAGCTTAGAGTATGCTCCTAACGTTGAAAAACTGTTTTTT,many,TRBJ1-4,TRBV11-2,.
CASSLDFLNTEAFF,TGCGCCAGCAGCCTTGACTTTCTGAACACTGAAGCTTTCTTT,.,TRBJ1-1,TRBV5-1,.
CASSLSGLSWEPQHF,TGTGCCAGCAGCTTAAGCGGCCTGTCGTGGGAGCCCCAGCATTTT,.,TRBJ1-5,TRBV7-9,.
CSAPDRTSGSYYEQYF,TGCAGTGCTCCCGATCGGACTAGCGGGAGCTACTACGAGCAGTACTTC,few,TRBJ2-7,TRBV20-1,TRBD2
CASGTPTDQETQYF,TGTGCCAGTGGGACTCCAACGGACCAAGAGACCCAGTACTTC,many,TRBJ2-5,TRBV28,.
CASSSRMGVNQPQHF,TGTGCCAGCAGTAGCCGGATGGGAGTAAATCAGCCCCAGCATTTT,many,TRBJ1-5,TRBV12-3/TRBV12-4,.
CASSLRGARSNHPQHF,TGTGCCAGCAGTTTACGGGGGGCGCGGAGCAATCACCCCCAGCATTTT,many,TRBJ1-5,TRBV12-3/TRBV12-4,.
CASSLLRISNQPQHF,TGTGCCAGTAGCCTACTTCGGATTAGCAATCAGCCCCAGCATTTT,.,TRBJ1-5,TRBV19,.
CASSTDRGTEAFF,TGTGCCAGTAGTACGGACAGGGGCACTGAAGCTTTCTTT,many,TRBJ1-1,TRBV19,TRBD1
CAFAGATDTQYF,TGTGCCTTCGCGGGAGCCACAGATACGCAGTATTTT,few,TRBJ2-3,TRBV30,TRBD2
CASEGQGSYGYTF,TGTGCCAGCGAGGGACAGGGGTCCTATGGCTACACCTTC,.,TRBJ1-2,TRBV12-3/TRBV12-4,TRBD1
CASSLEGQGNTEAFF,TGTGCCAGCAGCTTAGAGGGACAGGGTAACACTGAAGCTTTCTTT,many,TRBJ1-1,TRBV13,TRBD1
CASSHRSGGLSVF,TGCGCCAGCAGCCATCGCTCCGGGGGGCTATCAGTCTTC,.,TRBJ2-5,TRBV4-3,.
CASRKTGTYEQYF,TGTGCCAGCAGAAAGACAGGGACTTACGAGCAGTACTTC,.,TRBJ2-7,TRBV11-2,.
CASSLGPGPSGNTIYF,TGTGCCAGCAGCCTAGGGCCGGGGCCCTCTGGAAACACCATATATTTT,few,TRBJ1-3,TRBV11-2,.
CASSLADSQQPQHF,TGTGCCAGCAGCTTAGCGGACAGCCAACAGCCCCAGCATTTT,.,TRBJ1-5,TRBV7-2,.
CASSADLRGDTEAFF,TGCGCCAGCAGTGCTGACCTAAGGGGAGACACTGAAGCTTTCTTT,.,TRBJ1-1,TRBV10-1,.
CASSYSYDGSSYEQYF,TGTGCCAGCAGTTACTCTTACGACGGAAGCTCCTACGAGCAGTACTTC,.,TRBJ2-7,TRBV6-2/TRBV6-3,.
CASRSIYPTNEKLFF,TGTGCCAGCAGAAGTATCTATCCGACTAATGAAAAACTGTTTTTT,many,TRBJ1-4,TRBV27,.
CASSPRGERETQYF,TGTGCCAGCAGCCCAAGGGGGGAAAGAGAGACCCAGTACTTC,many,TRBJ2-5,TRBV7-9,.
CASRGAGGPDTQYF,TGTGCCAGCAGGGGAGCGGGAGGGCCAGATACGCAGTATTTT,.,TRBJ2-3,TRBV7-9,TRBD2
CASSLSGQGDGYTF,TGTGCCAGCAGTTTATCGGGACAGGGCGATGGCTACACCTTC,many,TRBJ1-2,TRBV28,TRBD1
CASSPAGTSYEQYF,TGTGCCAGCAGCCCCGCCGGGACATCCTACGAGCAGTACTTC,.,TRBJ2-7,TRBV7-6,.
CASSDSVDRWEKLFF,TGTGCCAGCAGTGACTCGGTGGACCGATGGGAAAAACTGTTTTTT,many,TRBJ1-4,TRBV6-5,.
CASNRRQVDQPQHF,TGTGCCAGTAACCGGAGACAGGTTGATCAGCCCCAGCATTTT,few,TRBJ1-5,TRBV19,.
CASSSDAWGSYEQYF,TGCGCCAGCAGCTCAGACGCATGGGGCTCCTACGAGCAGTACTTC,.,TRBJ2-7,TRBV5-1,.
CASSYSGGRESNQPQHF,TGTGCCAGCAGTTACTCGGGCGGAAGGGAAAGCAATCAGCCCCAGCATTTT,many,TRBJ1-5,TRBV6-5,.
CASSQGGISNTGELFF,TGCGCCAGCAGCCAAGGAGGGATTTCGAACACCGGGGAGCTGTTTTTT,few,TRBJ2-2,TRBV4-1,.
CASSAGTGNYEQYF,TGTGCCAGCAGCGCCGGGACAGGGAACTACGAGCAGTACTTC,.,TRBJ2-7,TRBV9,TRBD1
CASSQEEIAGIQETQYF,TGTGCCAGCAGCCAAGAGGAAATAGCGGGTATCCAAGAGACCCAGTACTTC,.,TRBJ2-5,TRBV4-2,TRBD2
CASSRSRAIGANVLTF,TGTGCCAGCAGCCGATCAAGGGCGATCGGGGCCAACGTCCTGACTTTC,.,TRBJ2-6,TRBV27,.
CASSYSGQGRNEQYF,TGTGCCAGCAGTTACTCCGGACAGGGTAGAAACGAGCAGTACTTC,.,TRBJ2-7,TRBV6-2/TRBV6-3,TRBD1
CSVGGLAESYYEQYF,TGCAGCGTAGGTGGACTAGCGGAATCTTACTACGAGCAGTACTTC,few,TRBJ2-7,TRBV29-1,TRBD2
CSASRRDRGYEQYF,TGCAGTGCTAGTAGGCGGGACAGGGGCTACGAGCAGTACTTC,many,TRBJ2-7,TRBV20-1,TRBD1
CASSFAGGAGETQYF,TGTGCCAGCAGTTTTGCCGGGGGCGCGGGAGAGACCCAGTACTTC,many,TRBJ2-5,TRBV28,.
CASSLHSPQETQYF,TGTGCCAGCAGTTTACACAGTCCTCAAGAGACCCAGTACTTC,many,TRBJ2-5,TRBV28,.
CASSSRGQTPVHGRGNQPQHF,TGTGCCAGCAGCTCACGGGGGCAGACCCCGGTCCATGGCCGGGGCAATCAGCCCCAGCATTTT,many,TRBJ1-5,TRBV7-2,.
CASSQSIGGTEAFF,TGCGCCAGCAGCCAATCAATCGGAGGAACTGAAGCTTTCTTT,.,TRBJ1-1,TRBV4-1,.
CAWRQQGSLYEQYF,TGTGCCTGGCGCCAACAGGGGTCCCTCTACGAGCAGTACTTC,.,TRBJ2-7,TRBV30,TRBD1
CASSFLASGRREQYF,TGTGCCAGCAGTTTCCTGGCTAGCGGGAGAAGGGAGCAGTACTTC,many,TRBJ2-7,TRBV28,TRBD2
CASSSMKVDTEAFF,TGCGCCAGCAGCTCCATGAAGGTAGACACTGAAGCTTTCTTT,.,TRBJ1-1,TRBV4-1,.
CASSIQGSTVTNEKLFF,TGTGCCAGTAGTATACAGGGAAGTACAGTGACTAATGAAAAACTGTTTTTT,.,TRBJ1-4,TRBV19,.
CSANSGTSVYEQYF,TGCAGTGCTAATTCTGGGACTAGCGTCTACGAGCAGTACTTC,.,TRBJ2-7,TRBV20-1,TRBD2